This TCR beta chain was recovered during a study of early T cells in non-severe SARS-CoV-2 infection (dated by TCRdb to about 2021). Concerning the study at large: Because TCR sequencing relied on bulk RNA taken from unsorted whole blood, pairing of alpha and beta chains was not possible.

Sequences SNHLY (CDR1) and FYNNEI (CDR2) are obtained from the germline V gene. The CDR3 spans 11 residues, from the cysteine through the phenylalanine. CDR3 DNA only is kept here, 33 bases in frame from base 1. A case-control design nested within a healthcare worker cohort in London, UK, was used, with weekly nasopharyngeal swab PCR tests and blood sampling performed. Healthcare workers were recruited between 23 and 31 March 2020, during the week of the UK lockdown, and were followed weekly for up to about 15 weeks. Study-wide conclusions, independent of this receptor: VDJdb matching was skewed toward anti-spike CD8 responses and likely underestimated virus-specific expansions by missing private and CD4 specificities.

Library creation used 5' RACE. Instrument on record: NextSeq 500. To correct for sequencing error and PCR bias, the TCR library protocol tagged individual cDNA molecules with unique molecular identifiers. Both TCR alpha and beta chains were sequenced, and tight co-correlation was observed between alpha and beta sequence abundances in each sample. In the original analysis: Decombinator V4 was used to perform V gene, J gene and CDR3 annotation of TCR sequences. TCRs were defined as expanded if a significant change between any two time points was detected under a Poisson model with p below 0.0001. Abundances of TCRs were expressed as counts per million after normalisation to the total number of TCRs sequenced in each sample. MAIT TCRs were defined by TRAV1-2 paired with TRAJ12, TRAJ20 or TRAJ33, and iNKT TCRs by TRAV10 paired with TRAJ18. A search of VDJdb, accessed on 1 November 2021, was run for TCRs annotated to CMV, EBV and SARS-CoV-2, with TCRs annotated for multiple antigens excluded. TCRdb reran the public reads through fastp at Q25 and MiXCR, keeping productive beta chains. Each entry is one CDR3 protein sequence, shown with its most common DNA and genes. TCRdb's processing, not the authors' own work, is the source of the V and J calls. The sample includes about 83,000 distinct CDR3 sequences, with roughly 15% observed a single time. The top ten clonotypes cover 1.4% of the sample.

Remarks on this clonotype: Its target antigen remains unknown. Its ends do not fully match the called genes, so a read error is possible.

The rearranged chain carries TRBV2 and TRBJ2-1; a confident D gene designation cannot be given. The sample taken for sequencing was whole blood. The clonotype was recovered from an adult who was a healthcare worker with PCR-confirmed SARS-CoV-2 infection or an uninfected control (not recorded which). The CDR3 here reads CATPLGTDAYF. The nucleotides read TGTGCCACCCCTCTCGGTACGGACGCCTACTTC.